These 8 T cell receptor beta chains were sequenced from one sample in a study of T cell repertoires in cytomegalovirus infection. TCRdb reanalysed the reads using MiXCR and keeps one entry per CDR3 protein. The sample records roughly 630,000 distinct CDR3 sequences, roughly 26% being singletons. Sequenced sample: CD8+ T cells from PBMCs. These TCRs come from a human donor in good health (CMV status not recorded). Some clones in this sample may be carry-over from other donors' samples.

A few counts support this clonotype. The chain has TRBV10-3 and TRBJ2-2, with unresolved D. CDR1 and CDR2 from the germline V gene are ENHRY and SYGVKD. This CDR3 has 11 amino acids. V lost 10 bases to trimming and J lost 9 bases, with 12 bases between them. For the CDR3, the DNA is TGTGCCACTTCGTCGCCAAGGGAGCTGTTTTTT. Amino acids: CATSSPRELFF.

There are many counts of this clonotype. The rearrangement links TRBV7-9 to TRBJ1-1; tentative D call: TRBD1 (5 bases). This CDR3 comprises 15 residues. Germline V gene sequence: CDR1 SEHNR, CDR2 FQNEAQ (reference sequence). Trimming pared 8 bases from V and 4 bases from J, leaving 20 bases between. CDR3 in amino acids: CASDDGLLTGTEAFF. The CDR3 DNA reads TGTGCCAGCGACGACGGTCTCCTCACAGGCACTGAAGCTTTCTTT.

In its sample, this clonotype was seen a few times. J is TRBJ2-2 and V is TRBV25-1; 9 nucleotides agree with TRBD1. V shed 1 base, J shed 5 bases, and the junction held 8 bases outside the gene matches. The length of the CDR3 is 17 residues. Germline V CDR1 and CDR2: MGHDK, SYGVNS. The DNA for the CDR3 is TGTGCCAGCAGTGAATTTTACTCCGGGACAGGGACCGGGGAGCTGTTTTTT. Translation gives CASSEFYSGTGTGELFF.

This clonotype was seen many times. CDR3: CASSSGGARYTQYF. In nucleotides, the CDR3 is TGTGCCAGCAGTAGCGGGGGGGCCCGTTATACGCAGTATTTT. The chain couples TRBV7-9 to TRBJ2-3, with 11 bases identical to TRBD2. The CDR3 is 14 residues long. Unmatched junction bases numbered 6, after V lost 6 bases and J lost 7 bases. Germline lookup yields CDR1 SEHNR and CDR2 FQNEAQ (reference sequence).

The gene calls are TRBV2 and TRBJ2-1; D is unclear. The CDR3 spans 12 residues. Germline V gene lookup returns CDR1 SNHLY and CDR2 FYNNEI. The V gene lost 0 bases and the J gene lost 12 bases, with 9 bases spanning the gap. The CDR3 reads CASSEAQPWQFF. In DNA, the CDR3 is TGTGCCAGCAGTGAAGCGCAGCCTTGGCAGTTCTTC. The whole variable domain, filled in from reference TRBV2 and TRBJ2-1, reads EPEVTQTPSHQVTQMGQEVILRCVPISNHLYFYWYRQILGQKVEFLVSFYNNEISEKSEIFDDQFSVERPDGSNFTLKIRSTKLEDSAMYFCASSEAQPWQFFGPGTRLTVL.

Only a few counts were recorded for this clonotype. The chain is built from TRBV12-3 or TRBV12-4 and TRBJ2-6; 7 positions agree with TRBD1. This CDR3 contains 19 residues. V dropped 6 bases and J dropped 0; count of bases not matched to a gene: 14. CDR3 coding DNA: TGTGCCAGCAGCCTCGTACGGGACAGACAAATCTCTGGGGCCAACGTCCTGACTTTC. Amino acids: CASSLVRDRQISGANVLTF.

Points on this clonotype: This may arise from a read error, as a much more abundant clone is one base away. This chain connects TRBV7-4 to TRBJ2-3, with D possibly matching TRBD2 (6 bases). The V gene lost 0 bases and the J gene lost 3 bases, with 13 bases spanning the gap. In germline, CDR1 is SGHVT, CDR2 SQSDAQ. The CDR3 is 16 residues long. The CDR3 loop is CASSLAAGLTTDTQYF. Here the CDR3 DNA reads TGTGCCAGCAGCTTAGCCGCGGGACTGACGACAGATACGCAGTATTTT.

This clonotype was counted a single time. V and J are TRBV6-2 or TRBV6-3 and TRBJ2-7; possible D gene TRBD1, 6 bases. CDR1 and CDR2 from the germline V gene are MNHEY and SVGEGT. The CDR3 covers 14 residues. The V gene lost 6 bases and the J gene lost 3 bases, with 15 bases spanning the gap. CDR3 sequence: CASSLGGVFYEQYV. The CDR3 bases are TGTGCCAGCAGCCTAGGGGGAGTATTCTACGAGCAGTACGTC.